This T cell receptor (beta chain) appears in the sequencing data of a study of T cells in Graves' hyperthyroidism and ophthalmopathy. About the study: Peripheral blood was collected at initial diagnosis, before any treatment. Whole-study results and caveats: It was a median about 6 months before onset that the model predicted ophthalmopathy.

Points on this clonotype: Its matching antigen is unknown. A much larger clone is a single base away; this may be a read error.

Amplified regions were TCR beta CDR3 sequences from RNA transcripts. A set of HTBI primers served as the primers for a first-round RT-PCR of the TCR CDR3. From the multiplex PCR reads, TCRdb called clonotypes with MiXCR, one entry per CDR3 protein. The data show fewer than 450,000 distinct CDR3 sequences, 17% seen once. Exclusions: uncontrolled infection, other autoimmune disease, pregnancy, lactation. Diagnostic decisions used clinical symptoms, serum thyroxine and TRAb, thyroid ultrasound and orbital computed tomography. Germline V CDR1 and CDR2: MNHEY, SVGAGI. V lost 2 bases, J lost 4 bases, and 14 bases lay in between. The CDR3 is made up of 16 amino acids.

The chain combines TRBV6-5 with TRBJ2-2, with D uncertain. The source material was blood. The sequence was obtained from a woman aged 25-40 years with Graves' hyperthyroidism that later progressed to Graves' ophthalmopathy. CDR3 sequence: CASSYIRAVSTGELFF. DNA of the CDR3: TGTGCCAGCAGTTACATAAGGGCAGTTTCCACCGGGGAGCTGTTTTTT.